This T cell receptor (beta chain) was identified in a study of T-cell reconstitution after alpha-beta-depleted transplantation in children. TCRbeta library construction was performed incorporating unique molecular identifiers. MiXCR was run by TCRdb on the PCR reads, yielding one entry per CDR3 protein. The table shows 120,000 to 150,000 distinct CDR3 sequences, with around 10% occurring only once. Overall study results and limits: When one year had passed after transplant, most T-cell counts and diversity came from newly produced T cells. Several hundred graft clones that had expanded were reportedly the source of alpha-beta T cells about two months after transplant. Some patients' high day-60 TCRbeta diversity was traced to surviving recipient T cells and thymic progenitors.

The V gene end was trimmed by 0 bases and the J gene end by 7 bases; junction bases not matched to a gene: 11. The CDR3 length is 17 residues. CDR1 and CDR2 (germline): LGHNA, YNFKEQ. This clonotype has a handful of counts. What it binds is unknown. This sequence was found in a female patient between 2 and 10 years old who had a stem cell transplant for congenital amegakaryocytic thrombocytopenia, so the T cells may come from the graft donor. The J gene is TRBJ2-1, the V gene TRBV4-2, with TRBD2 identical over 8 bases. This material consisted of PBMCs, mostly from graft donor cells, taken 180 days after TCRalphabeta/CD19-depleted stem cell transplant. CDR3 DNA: TGTGCCAGCAGCCAAGATTTCCAGCGGGAGTTAGGTAATGAGCAGTTCTTC. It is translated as CASSQDFQRELGNEQFF.